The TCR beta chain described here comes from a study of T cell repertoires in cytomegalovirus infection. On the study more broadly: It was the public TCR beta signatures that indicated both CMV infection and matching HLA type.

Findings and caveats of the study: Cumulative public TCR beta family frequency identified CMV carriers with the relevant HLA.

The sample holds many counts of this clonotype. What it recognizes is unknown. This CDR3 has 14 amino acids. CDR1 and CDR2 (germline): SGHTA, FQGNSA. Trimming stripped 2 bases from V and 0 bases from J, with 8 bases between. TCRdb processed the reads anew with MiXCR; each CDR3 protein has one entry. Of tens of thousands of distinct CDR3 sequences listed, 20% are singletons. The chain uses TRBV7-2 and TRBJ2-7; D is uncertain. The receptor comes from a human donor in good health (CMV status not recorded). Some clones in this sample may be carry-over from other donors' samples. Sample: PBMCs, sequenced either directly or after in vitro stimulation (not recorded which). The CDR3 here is CASSLRVGSYEQYF. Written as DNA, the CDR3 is TGTGCCAGCAGCTTAAGGGTGGGCTCCTACGAGCAGTACTTC.